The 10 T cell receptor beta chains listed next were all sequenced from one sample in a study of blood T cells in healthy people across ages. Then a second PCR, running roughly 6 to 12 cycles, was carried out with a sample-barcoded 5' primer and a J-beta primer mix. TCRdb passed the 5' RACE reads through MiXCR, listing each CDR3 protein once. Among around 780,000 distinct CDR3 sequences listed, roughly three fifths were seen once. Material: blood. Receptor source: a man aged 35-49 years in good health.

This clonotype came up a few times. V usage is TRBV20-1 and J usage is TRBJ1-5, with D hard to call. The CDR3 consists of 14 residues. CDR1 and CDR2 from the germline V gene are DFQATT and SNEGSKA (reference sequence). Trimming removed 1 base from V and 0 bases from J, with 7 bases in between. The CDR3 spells CSARAGNSNQPQHF. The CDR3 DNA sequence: TGCAGTGCTAGAGCGGGGAATAGCAATCAGCCCCAGCATTTT.

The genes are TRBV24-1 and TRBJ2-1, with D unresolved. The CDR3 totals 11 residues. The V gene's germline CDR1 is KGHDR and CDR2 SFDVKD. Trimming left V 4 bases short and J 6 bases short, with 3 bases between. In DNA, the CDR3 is TGTGCCACCAGTGAGAGCAATGAGCAGTTCTTC. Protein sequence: CATSESNEQFF.

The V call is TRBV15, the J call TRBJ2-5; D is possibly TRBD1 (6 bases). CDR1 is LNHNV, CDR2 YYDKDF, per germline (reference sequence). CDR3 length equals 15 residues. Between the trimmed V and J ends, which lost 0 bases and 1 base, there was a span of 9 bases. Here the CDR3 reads CATSREGHFQETQYF. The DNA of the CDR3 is TGTGCCACCAGCAGAGAGGGACATTTCCAAGAGACCCAGTACTTC.

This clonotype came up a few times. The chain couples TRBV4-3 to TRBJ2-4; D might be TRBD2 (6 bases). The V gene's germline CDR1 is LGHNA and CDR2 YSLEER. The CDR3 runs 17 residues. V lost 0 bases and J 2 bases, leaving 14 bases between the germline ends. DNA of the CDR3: TGCGCCAGCAGCCAAGATCCGGGGCGCGGGACCAAAAACATTCAGTACTTC. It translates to CASSQDPGRGTKNIQYF.

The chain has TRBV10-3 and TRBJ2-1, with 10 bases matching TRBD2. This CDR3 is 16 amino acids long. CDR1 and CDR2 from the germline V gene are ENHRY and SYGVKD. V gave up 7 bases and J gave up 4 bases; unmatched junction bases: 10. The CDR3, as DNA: TGTGCCATCACGGGAAGCGGGGGGGCCGGTTACAATGAGCAGTTCTTC. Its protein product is CAITGSGGAGYNEQFF.

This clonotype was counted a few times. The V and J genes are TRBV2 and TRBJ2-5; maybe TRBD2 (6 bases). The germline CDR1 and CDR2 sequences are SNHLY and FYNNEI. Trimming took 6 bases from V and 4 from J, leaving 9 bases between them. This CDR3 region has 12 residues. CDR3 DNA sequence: TGTGCCAGCAGGGGACTTGGAGAGACCCAGTACTTC. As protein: CASRGLGETQYF. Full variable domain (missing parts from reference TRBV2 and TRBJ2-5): EPEVTQTPSHQVTQMGQEVILRCVPISNHLYFYWYRQILGQKVEFLVSFYNNEISEKSEIFDDQFSVERPDGSNFTLKIRSTKLEDSAMYFCASRGLGETQYFGPGTRLLVL.

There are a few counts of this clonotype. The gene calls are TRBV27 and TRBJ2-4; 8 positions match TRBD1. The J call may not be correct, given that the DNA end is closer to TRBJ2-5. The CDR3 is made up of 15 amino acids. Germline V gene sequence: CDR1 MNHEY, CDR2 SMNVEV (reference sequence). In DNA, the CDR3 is TGTGCCAGCAGTTGGAGTGACAGGGGTCGGGAGACCCAGTACTTC. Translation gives CASSWSDRGRETQYF.

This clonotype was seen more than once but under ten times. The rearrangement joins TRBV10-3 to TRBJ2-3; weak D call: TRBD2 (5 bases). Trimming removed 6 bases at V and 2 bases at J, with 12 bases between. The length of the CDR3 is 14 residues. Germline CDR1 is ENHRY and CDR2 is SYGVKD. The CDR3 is CAIRDSETTDTQYF. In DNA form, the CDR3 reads TGTGCCATCAGAGATAGCGAAACCACAGATACGCAGTATTTT.

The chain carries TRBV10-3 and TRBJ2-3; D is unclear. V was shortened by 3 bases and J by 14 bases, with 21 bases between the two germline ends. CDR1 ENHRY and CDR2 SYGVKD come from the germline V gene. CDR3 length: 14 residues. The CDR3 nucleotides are TGTGCCATCAGTGATAGTACAGAGACCGATACGGGGTATTTT. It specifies CAISDSTETDTGYF.

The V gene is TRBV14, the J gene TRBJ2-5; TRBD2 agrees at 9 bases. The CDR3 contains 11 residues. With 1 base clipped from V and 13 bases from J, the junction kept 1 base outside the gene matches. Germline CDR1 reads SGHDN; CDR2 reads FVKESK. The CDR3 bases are TGTGCCAGCAGCCAAGGGGGACTAGCGTACTTC. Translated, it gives CASSQGGLAYF. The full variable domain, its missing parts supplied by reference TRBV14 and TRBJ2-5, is EAGVTQFPSHSVIEKGQTVTLRCDPISGHDNLYWYRRVMGKEIKFLLHFVKESKQDESGMPNNRFLAERTGGTYSTLKVQPAELEDSGVYFCASSQGGLAYFGPGTRLLVL.